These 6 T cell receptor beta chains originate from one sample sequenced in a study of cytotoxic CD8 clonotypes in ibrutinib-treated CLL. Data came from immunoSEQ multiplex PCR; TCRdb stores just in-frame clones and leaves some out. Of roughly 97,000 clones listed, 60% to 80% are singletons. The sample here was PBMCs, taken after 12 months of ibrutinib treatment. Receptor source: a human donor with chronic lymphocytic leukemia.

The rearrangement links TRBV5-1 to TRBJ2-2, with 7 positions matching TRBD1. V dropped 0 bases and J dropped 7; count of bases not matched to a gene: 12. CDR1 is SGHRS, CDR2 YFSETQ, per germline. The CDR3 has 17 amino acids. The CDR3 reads CASSLGIGTDLNGELFF. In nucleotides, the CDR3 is TGCGCCAGCAGCTTGGGCATAGGGACAGATCTCAACGGGGAGCTGTTTTTT.

The DNA for the CDR3 is TGTGCCAGCAGTCAGGGAACAGGGATCAAAGAGACCCAGTACTTC. Translated: CASSQGTGIKETQYF. The chain uses TRBV27 and TRBJ2-5, with D perhaps matching TRBD1 (6 bases). V gave up 5 bases and J gave up 3 bases, with 16 bases separating them. Germline V lookup: CDR1 MNHEY, CDR2 SMNVEV (reference sequence). There are 15 residues in the CDR3.

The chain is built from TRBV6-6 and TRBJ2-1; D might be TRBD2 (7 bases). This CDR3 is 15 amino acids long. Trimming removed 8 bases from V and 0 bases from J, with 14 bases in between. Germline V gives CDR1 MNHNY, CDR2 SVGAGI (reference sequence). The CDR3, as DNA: TGTGCCAGCTACTCGGGGGGCGCCTCCTACAATGAGCAGTTCTTC. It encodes CASYSGGASYNEQFF.

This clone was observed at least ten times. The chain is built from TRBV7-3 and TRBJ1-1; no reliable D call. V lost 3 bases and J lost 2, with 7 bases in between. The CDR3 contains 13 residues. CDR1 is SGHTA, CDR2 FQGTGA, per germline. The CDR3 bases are TGTGCCAGCAGCTTTTCGTTAAACACTGAAGCTTTCTTT. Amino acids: CASSFSLNTEAFF.

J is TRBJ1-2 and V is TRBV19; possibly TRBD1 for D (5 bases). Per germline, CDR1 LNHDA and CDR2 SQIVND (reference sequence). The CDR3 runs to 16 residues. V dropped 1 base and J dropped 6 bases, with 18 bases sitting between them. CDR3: CASSIVGLPEGDGYTF. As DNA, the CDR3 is TGTGCCAGTAGTATAGTTGGACTGCCCGAAGGGGATGGCTACACCTTC.

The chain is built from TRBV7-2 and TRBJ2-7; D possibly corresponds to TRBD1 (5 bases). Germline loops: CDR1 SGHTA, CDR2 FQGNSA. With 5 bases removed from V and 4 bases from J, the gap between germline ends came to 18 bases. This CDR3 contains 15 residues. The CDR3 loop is CASSPQGRKGYEQYF. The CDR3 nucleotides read TGTGCCAGCAGCCCCCAAGGAAGGAAGGGGTACGAGCAGTACTTC.